Listed below are T cell receptor beta chains from one sample, sequenced in a study of sequential checkpoint blockade in melanoma. Sequencing was performed with immunoSEQ multiplex PCR; in TCRdb, only in-frame clones are kept and a portion is missing. This table has 8,000 to 10,000 clones, more than 20% appearing once. The specimen was tumor tissue (inferred from file names), collected from a patient given nivolumab and ipilimumab in sequence. The source is a human donor with melanoma. Each CDR3 is given with its conserved first and last residue. The D gene is left open where the match is weak. Size tells how often a clone was seen (once, few, many) or the class of an expanded clone, and some rows leave it out.

V gene	J gene	clone size	D gene	CDR3 DNA	CDR3 protein
TRBV28	TRBJ1-6	few	.	TGTGCCAGCAGCCGGGGCCTCGAAGGGGGAATGAGGAATTCACCCCTCCACTTT	CASSRGLEGGMRNSPLHF
TRBV7-1	TRBJ2-7	.	TRBD2	TGTGCCAGCAGCTCGACTAGCGGGAGCGAGCAGTACTTC	CASSSTSGSEQYF
TRBV18	TRBJ1-3	.	.	TGTGCCAGCTCTCTGGACACAACCTCTGGAAACACCATATATTTT	CASSLDTTSGNTIYF
TRBV18	TRBJ2-3	.	TRBD2	TGTGCCAGCTCACCACCTAGCGGGAGCACAGATACGCAGTATTTT	CASSPPSGSTDTQYF
TRBV9	TRBJ2-1	many	.	TGTGCCAGCAGCCCCCGAGTATTCAGTCCTTCCTACAATGAGCAGTTCTTC	CASSPRVFSPSYNEQFF
TRBV11-3	TRBJ1-2	few	.	TGTGCCAGCAGCTTAGACAGGGGACCCTATGGCTACACCTTC	CASSLDRGPYGYTF
TRBV18	TRBJ2-3	.	.	TGTGCCAGCTCACCACTAGCGGGCACAGATACGCAGTATTTT	CASSPLAGTDTQYF
TRBV11-3	TRBJ2-7	many	TRBD1	TGTGCCAGCAGTAGCCGTACCATAGGACAGGGCTACGAGCAGTACTTC	CASSSRTIGQGYEQYF
TRBV18	TRBJ2-7	.	TRBD1	TGTGCCAGCTCACAGAGCACAGGGGGCAGCGACGAGCAGTACTTC	CASSQSTGGSDEQYF
TRBV30	TRBJ2-7	medium-sized	TRBD2	TGTGCCTGGAGTATACTAGCGGGAGAGTACGAGCAGTACTTC	CAWSILAGEYEQYF
TRBV7-7	TRBJ1-3	few	.	TGTGCCAGCAGCTTAAGGTGGCCAGGGAACCCTGGAAACACCATATATTTT	CASSLRWPGNPGNTIYF
TRBV11-3	TRBJ2-7	many	.	TGTGCCAGCAGCTTACTTACAGGACTACGAAACTACGAGCAGTACTTC	CASSLLTGLRNYEQYF
TRBV18	TRBJ2-3	.	.	TGTGCCAGCTCACAACCGCGACAGGGCACAGATACGCAGTATTTT	CASSQPRQGTDTQYF
TRBV11-3	TRBJ2-2	many	.	TGTGCCAGCAGCCTCGGACTAAACACCGGGGAGCTGTTTTTT	CASSLGLNTGELFF
TRBV1	TRBJ2-2	many	.	TGCGCCAGCAGCCCCCGGCTCAGTGGGAGCACCGGGGAGCTGTTTTTT	CASSPRLSGSTGELFF
TRBV19	TRBJ2-7	.	.	TGTGCCAGTAGTACCGGCCCGGCCGGAGTTGACCACGAGCAGTACTTC	CASSTGPAGVDHEQYF